The source of this T cell receptor (beta chain) is a study of monozygotic twins with inflammatory bowel disease. The CDR3 consists of 15 residues. The germline CDR1 and CDR2 sequences are SGHTA and FQGNSA. To note about this clonotype: The antigen remains unidentified.

Findings and caveats of the study: Discrimination among different T cell subtypes was not achievable. Patient repertoires may carry noise from differing immunosuppressive treatments.

TCRdb re-called the 5' RACE reads, yielding one record per CDR3 amino acid sequence without DNA. The table for this sample gives about 380,000 distinct CDR3 sequences. Sequencing was done on a sample of blood. The V gene is TRBV7-2, the J gene TRBJ2-7; the D call of TRBD1 rests on TCRdb alone, since no DNA is present to check it. The source of this sequence is a human donor with ulcerative colitis or Crohn's disease, or a healthy co-twin of an affected twin (not recorded which). CDR3 residues: CASSPRTGMTYEQYF.